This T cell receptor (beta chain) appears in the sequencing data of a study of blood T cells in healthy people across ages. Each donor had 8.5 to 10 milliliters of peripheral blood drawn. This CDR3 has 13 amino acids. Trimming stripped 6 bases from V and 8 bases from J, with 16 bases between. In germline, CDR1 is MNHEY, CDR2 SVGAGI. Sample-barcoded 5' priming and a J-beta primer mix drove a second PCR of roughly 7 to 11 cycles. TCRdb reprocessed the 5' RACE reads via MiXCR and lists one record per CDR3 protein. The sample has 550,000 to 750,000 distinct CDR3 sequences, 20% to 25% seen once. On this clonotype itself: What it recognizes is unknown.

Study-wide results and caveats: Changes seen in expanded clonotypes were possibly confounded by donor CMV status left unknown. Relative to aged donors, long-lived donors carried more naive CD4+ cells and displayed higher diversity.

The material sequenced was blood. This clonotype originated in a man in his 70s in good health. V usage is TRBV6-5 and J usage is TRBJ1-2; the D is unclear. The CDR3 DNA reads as TGTGCCAGCAGACCTACCACAGCGGGGGGCTACACCTTC. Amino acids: CASRPTTAGGYTF.